This T cell receptor (beta chain) was found in a study of shared clonotypes between healthy human individuals. Study summary: The cohort had two women and a few men, ages 18 to 49. Study outcomes and limitations: Rarefaction curves obtained for sorted subsets showed sequencing incomplete despite large depth.

As regards this clone: The antigen remains undetermined.

In the authors' workflow: ImmunoSEQ only sent back junction sequences with no quality scores, so filtering was done differently. Sequenced by immunoSEQ multiplex PCR; TCRdb stores in-frame clones only, minus some. That table furnishes V, J and clone size, whereas the DNA furnished D and trimming. The table lists around 720,000 clones, around 73% of them singletons, with around 1.8% in the top ten. HIV-negative, healthy adults without recent acute infections or vaccinations were the donors. Trimming left V 6 bases short and J 0 bases short, with 12 bases between. The germline V gene has CDR1 MDHEN and CDR2 SYDVKM. CDR3 size: 14 residues.

Sequencing was done on a sample of memory CD4+ T cells sorted from blood. Subset reported: CD45RA-negative fraction. The chain has TRBV28 and TRBJ2-7, with a weak D call TRBD1 (6 bases). The TCR comes from a woman aged 25 to 45 in good health. The CDR3 region has the DNA TGTGCCAGCAGGGACAGCTTCAGCTCCTACGAGCAGTACTTC. Amino acid sequence: CASRDSFSSYEQYF.